The following is a T cell receptor (beta chain) sequence with its context. These data are taken from a study of blood T cell repertoires in COVID-19. Study-wide background: The United States, Italy and Spain were the sources of the acute and convalescent COVID-19 samples.

Here immunoSEQ multiplex PCR was the method, and the copy in TCRdb shows in-frame clones only, minus some. The data hold some 60,000 clones, with roughly 90% observed a single time. Sample: peripheral blood. This clonotype was obtained from a human donor in a cohort sampled during active COVID-19.

The DNA of the CDR3 is TGTGCCAGCAGGGGACAGCAAAACACTGAAGCTTTCTTT. It codes for CASRGQQNTEAFF. The chain combines TRBV2 with TRBJ1-1; 7 bases match TRBD1. Germline lookup yields CDR1 SNHLY and CDR2 FYNNEI. V shed 6 bases and J 2 bases; nucleotides not matched to a gene: 3. The CDR3 is 13 residues long.